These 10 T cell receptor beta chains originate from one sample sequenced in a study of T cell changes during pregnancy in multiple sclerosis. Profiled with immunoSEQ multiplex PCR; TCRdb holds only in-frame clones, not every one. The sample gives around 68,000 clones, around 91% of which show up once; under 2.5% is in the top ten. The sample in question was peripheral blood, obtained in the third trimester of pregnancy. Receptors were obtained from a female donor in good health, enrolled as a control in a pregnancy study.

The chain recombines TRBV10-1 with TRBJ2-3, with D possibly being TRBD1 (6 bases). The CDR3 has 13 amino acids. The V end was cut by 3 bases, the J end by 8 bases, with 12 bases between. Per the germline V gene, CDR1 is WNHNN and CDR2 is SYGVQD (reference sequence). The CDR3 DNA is TGCGCCAGCAGTGACCACGGACAGAGTACGCAGTATTTT. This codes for CASSDHGQSTQYF.

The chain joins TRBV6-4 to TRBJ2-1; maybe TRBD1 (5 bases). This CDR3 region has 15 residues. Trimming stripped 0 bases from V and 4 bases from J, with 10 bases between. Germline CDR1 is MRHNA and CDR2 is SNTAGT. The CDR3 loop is CASSDSGQEYNEQFF. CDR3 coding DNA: TGTGCCAGCAGTGACTCGGGGCAGGAGTACAATGAGCAGTTCTTC.

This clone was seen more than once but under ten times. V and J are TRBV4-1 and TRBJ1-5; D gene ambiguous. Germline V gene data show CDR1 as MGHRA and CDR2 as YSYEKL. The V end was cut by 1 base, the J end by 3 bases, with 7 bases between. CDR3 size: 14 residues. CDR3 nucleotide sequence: TGCGCCAGCAGCCAAGCTATAAACAATCAGCCCCAGCATTTT. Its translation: CASSQAINNQPQHF.

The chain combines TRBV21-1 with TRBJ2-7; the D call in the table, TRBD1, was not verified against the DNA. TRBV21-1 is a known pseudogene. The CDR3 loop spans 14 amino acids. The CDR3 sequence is CASIYRDSTYEQYF. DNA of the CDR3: TGTGCCAGCATCTATCGGGACAGCACCTACGAGCAGTACTTC.

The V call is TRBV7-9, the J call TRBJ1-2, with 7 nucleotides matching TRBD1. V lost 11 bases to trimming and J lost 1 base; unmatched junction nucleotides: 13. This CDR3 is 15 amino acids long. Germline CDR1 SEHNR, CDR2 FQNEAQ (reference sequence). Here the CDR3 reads CAGINRDSDNYGYTF. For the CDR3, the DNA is TGTGCCGGGATCAACCGGGACAGCGATAACTATGGCTACACCTTC.

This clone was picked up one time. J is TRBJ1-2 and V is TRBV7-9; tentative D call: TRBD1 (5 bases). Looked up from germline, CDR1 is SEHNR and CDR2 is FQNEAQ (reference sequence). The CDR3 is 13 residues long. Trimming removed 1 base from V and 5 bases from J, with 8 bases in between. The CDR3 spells CASSLGQLYGYTF. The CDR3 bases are TGTGCCAGCAGCTTAGGACAGCTTTATGGCTACACCTTC. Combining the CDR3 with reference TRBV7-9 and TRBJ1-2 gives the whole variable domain DTGVSQNPRHKITKRGQNVTFRCDPISEHNRLYWYRQTLGQGPEFLTYFQNEAQLEKSRLLSDRFSAERPKGSFSTLEIQRTEQGDSAMYLCASSLGQLYGYTFGSGTRLTVV.

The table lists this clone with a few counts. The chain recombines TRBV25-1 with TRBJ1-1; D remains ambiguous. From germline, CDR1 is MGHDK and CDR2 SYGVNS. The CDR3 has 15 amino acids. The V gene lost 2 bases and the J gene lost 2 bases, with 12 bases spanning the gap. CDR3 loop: CASSELGSLNTEAFF. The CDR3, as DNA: TGTGCCAGCAGTGAACTGGGCAGTCTCAACACTGAAGCTTTCTTT.

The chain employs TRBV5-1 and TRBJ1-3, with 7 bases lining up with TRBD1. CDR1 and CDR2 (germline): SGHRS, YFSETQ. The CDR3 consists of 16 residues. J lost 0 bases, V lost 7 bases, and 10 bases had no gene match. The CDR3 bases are TGCGCCAGCGGGAGGTGGGACAGCTCCTCTGGAAACACCATATATTTT. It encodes CASGRWDSSSGNTIYF.

The CDR3 protein is CASSSKTGPDNTIYF. The CDR3 DNA follows: TGTGCCAGCAGCTCAAAGACAGGCCCGGACAACACCATATATTTT. The genes are TRBV9 and TRBJ1-3, with D possibly being TRBD1 (6 bases). The CDR3 contains 15 residues. V lost 4 bases, J lost 7 bases, and 18 bases lay in between. In germline, CDR1 is SGDLS, CDR2 YYNGEE.

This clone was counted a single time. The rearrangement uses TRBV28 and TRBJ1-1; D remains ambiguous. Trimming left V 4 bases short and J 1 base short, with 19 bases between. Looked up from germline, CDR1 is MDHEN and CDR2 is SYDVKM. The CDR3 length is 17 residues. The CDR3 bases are TGTGCCAGCAGTTCACCCACTGTCCGGGATCGGAACACTGAAGCTTTCTTT. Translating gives CASSSPTVRDRNTEAFF.